The 23 T cell receptor beta chains below come from one sample, sequenced in a study of cytomegalovirus exposure and HLA in healthy donors. The PCR was carried out with 60 Vbeta primers and 13 Jbeta primers. The data were produced by immunoSEQ multiplex PCR, yet TCRdb's version contains in-frame clones alone and is incomplete. The table records about 140,000 clones, 60% to 80% of them present only once. Input material: PBMCs. The receptors stem from a man aged 40-49 years in good health and CMV-seronegative.

V gene TRBV12-1 combines with J gene TRBJ1-1; TRBD1, the table's D call, was not compared with the DNA. TRBV12-1 is a pseudogene segment. This CDR3 has 13 amino acids. The CDR3 sequence: CASSSTGVTEAFF. DNA of the CDR3: TGTGCCAGCAGCTCCACAGGGGTCACTGAAGCTTTCTTT.

This clone came up a few times. The gene calls are TRBV2 and TRBJ1-2; 8 bases line up with TRBD1. J lost 4 bases, V lost 6 bases, and 7 bases had no gene match. From germline, CDR1 is SNHLY and CDR2 FYNNEI. CDR3 size: 14 residues. In DNA, the CDR3 is TGTGCCAGCAGGGACAGGGTAAGAAGCTATGGCTACACCTTC. Translated: CASRDRVRSYGYTF. The full variable domain, completed using reference TRBV2 and TRBJ1-2, is EPEVTQTPSHQVTQMGQEVILRCVPISNHLYFYWYRQILGQKVEFLVSFYNNEISEKSEIFDDQFSVERPDGSNFTLKIRSTKLEDSAMYFCASRDRVRSYGYTFGSGTRLTVV.

The rearrangement links TRBV4-3 to TRBJ2-3; 9 positions match TRBD2. The CDR3 is made up of 18 amino acids. CDR1 is LGHNA, CDR2 YSLEER, per germline. The ends lost 0 bases at V and 0 bases at J; junction bases unmatched: 7. CDR3 bases: TGCGCCAGCAGCCAAGATGGCGGGGGGGCCCTTAGCACAGATACGCAGTATTTT. It codes for CASSQDGGGALSTDTQYF.

This chain connects TRBV4-3 to TRBJ1-1; TRBD1 aligns across 8 bases. Germline CDR1 is LGHNA and CDR2 is YSLEER. J lost 5 bases, V lost 0 bases, and 5 bases had no gene match. This CDR3 region has 15 residues. The CDR3 nucleotides are TGCGCCAGCAGCCAAGACAGGGGGCTTGTTACTGAAGCTTTCTTT. Its translation is CASSQDRGLVTEAFF.

The V call is TRBV4-2, the J call TRBJ2-5; 11 bases map to TRBD2. The germline V gene has CDR1 LGHNA and CDR2 YNFKEQ. V lost 0 bases, J lost 5 bases, and 11 bases stayed unmatched. This CDR3 is built from 18 residues. The DNA for the CDR3 is TGTGCCAGCAGCCAAGATCGAGTAGCGGGGGGGCGGTTCGAGACCCAGTACTTC. Its translation is CASSQDRVAGGRFETQYF.

The chain joins TRBV7-9 to TRBJ1-6; 12 bases align to TRBD1. The germline CDR1 and CDR2 sequences are SEHNR and FQNEAQ (reference sequence). This CDR3 has 18 residues. V shed 4 bases, J shed 3 bases, and the junction held 7 bases outside the gene matches. In DNA form, the CDR3 reads TGTGCCAGCAGCTCCGGGACAGGGGGCGGCGGCTATAATTCACCCCTCCACTTT. It encodes CASSSGTGGGGYNSPLHF.

This rearrangement joins TRBV10-3 to TRBJ1-1; 7 bases line up with TRBD1. After removal of 7 bases from V and 8 bases from J, the junction contained 10 bases not matched to a gene. The CDR3 is 13 amino acids. The germline gives CDR1 ENHRY, CDR2 SYGVKD. In DNA, the CDR3 is TGTGCCATCAAACCAGGGGGGTCCGGGGAAGCTTTCTTT. Translating it yields CAIKPGGSGEAFF.

J is TRBJ2-2 and V is TRBV9, with D possibly TRBD1 on 5 matching bases. The CDR3 spans 18 residues. CDR1 and CDR2 (germline): SGDLS, YYNGEE. Trimming pared 0 bases from V and 14 bases from J, leaving 29 bases between. The CDR3 spells CASSVDAGQGVFTGNLFF. CDR3 sequence (DNA): TGTGCCAGCAGCGTAGACGCCGGCCAGGGCGTCTTCACGGGCAACCTGTTTTTT.

The rearrangement joins TRBV2 to TRBJ2-7; TRBD1 agrees at 7 bases. From germline, CDR1 is SNHLY and CDR2 FYNNEI. The CDR3 covers 13 residues. V lost 6 bases and J lost 2; bases outside the gene matches: 4. CDR3 amino acids: CASRGQPAYEQYF. The CDR3 DNA reads TGTGCCAGCAGGGGACAGCCAGCCTACGAGCAGTACTTC.

The chain links TRBV13 to TRBJ2-7; TRBD1 aligns across 10 bases. The CDR3 has 15 amino acids. CDR1 PRHDT and CDR2 FYEKMQ come from the germline V gene (reference sequence). V lost 2 bases to trimming and J lost 3 bases; unmatched junction nucleotides: 4. The CDR3 sequence: CASSLYRDRGYEQYF. CDR3 in DNA: TGTGCCAGCAGCTTATACAGGGACAGGGGCTACGAGCAGTACTTC.

The chain carries TRBV6-6 and TRBJ2-5; 7 bases map to TRBD1. V shed 5 bases, J shed 0 bases, and the junction held 9 bases outside the gene matches. Germline V gene lookup returns CDR1 MNHNY and CDR2 SVGAGI (reference sequence). The CDR3 is 16 residues long. CDR3 sequence reads: CASSPPTGRDQETQYF. The CDR3 DNA reads TGTGCCAGCAGTCCACCGACAGGGCGGGACCAAGAGACCCAGTACTTC.

The V gene is TRBV4-3, the J gene TRBJ1-6, with D perhaps TRBD1 (5 bases). Trimming took off 0 bases at V and 0 bases at J, with 12 bases between the two ends. Germline CDR1 is LGHNA and CDR2 is YSLEER. This CDR3 comprises 18 residues. CDR3 coding DNA: TGCGCCAGCAGCCAAGAGCGGGGAGGGGTCTCCTATAATTCACCCCTCCACTTT. Protein sequence: CASSQERGGVSYNSPLHF.

This clone has just one count. This chain links TRBV6-5 with TRBJ2-3; 8 bases fit TRBD1. V lost 2 bases, J lost 5 bases, and 6 bases stayed unmatched. The CDR3 is 15 residues long. Germline CDR1 reads MNHEY; CDR2 reads SVGAGI. CDR3 DNA: TGTGCCAGCAGTTACAGTCAGGGGGCGGGAGATACGCAGTATTTT. As protein: CASSYSQGAGDTQYF.

The chain carries TRBV6-7 and TRBJ2-5, with TRBD1 matching 8 bases. The last part of the DNA fits TRBJ2-7 better; the J call may be wrong. TRBV6-7 is an open reading frame whose function is uncertain. This CDR3 contains 17 residues. The CDR3 loop reads CASSYSSRGQDSYEQYF. CDR3 coding DNA: TGTGCCAGCAGTTACTCGAGCCGGGGACAGGACTCCTACGAGCAGTACTTC.

The gene calls are TRBV5-6 and TRBJ2-4; 8 nucleotides line up with TRBD2. The CDR3 has 15 amino acids. Germline assignment: CDR1 SGHDT and CDR2 YYEEEE. After removal of 4 bases from V and 5 bases from J, the junction contained 8 bases not matched to a gene. The CDR3 loop is CASSPRAGGQNIQYF. CDR3 sequence (DNA): TGTGCCAGCAGCCCCCGTGCGGGGGGCCAAAACATTCAGTACTTC.

The V gene is TRBV7-9, the J gene TRBJ2-7; 10 nucleotides align to TRBD2. This CDR3 is built from 15 residues. The V gene's germline CDR1 is SEHNR and CDR2 FQNEAQ (reference sequence). The V and J ends lost 2 bases and 3 bases, in that order; junction bases with no gene match: 4. Here the CDR3 DNA reads TGTGCCAGCAGCTTACCAGCGGGGGGGCTCTACGAGCAGTACTTC. It encodes CASSLPAGGLYEQYF.

The chain links TRBV7-9 to TRBJ1-2, with D maybe TRBD1 (5 bases). V lost 5 bases and J 6 bases, leaving 16 bases between the germline ends. The CDR3 totals 14 residues. Germline assignment: CDR1 SEHNR and CDR2 FQNEAQ (reference sequence). The CDR3 reads CASSKGGTQDGYTF. As DNA, the CDR3 is TGTGCCAGCAGCAAAGGCGGGACTCAGGATGGCTACACCTTC.

In this sample, this clone turned up a few times. CDR3 region: CASSLSQGSTEAFF. For the CDR3, the DNA is TGTGCCAGCAGCTTATCTCAGGGATCCACTGAAGCTTTCTTT. The chain carries TRBV5-6 and TRBJ1-1; TRBD1 might be the D (5 bases). This CDR3 is built from 14 residues. V was pared by 2 bases and J by 4 bases, with 12 bases between. Germline CDR1 SGHDT, CDR2 YYEEEE.

The chain recombines TRBV5-1 with TRBJ2-3, with 12 bases aligning to TRBD2. The CDR3 loop spans 15 amino acids. Germline values: CDR1 SGHRS, CDR2 YFSETQ. V was clipped by 7 bases and J by 2 bases; unmatched bases: 5. CDR3 in amino acids: CASRTSGANTDTQYF. As DNA, the CDR3 is TGCGCCAGCCGGACTAGCGGGGCGAACACAGATACGCAGTATTTT.

The J gene is TRBJ2-2, the V gene TRBV9, with 12 bases lining up with TRBD2. The V gene's germline CDR1 is SGDLS and CDR2 YYNGEE. This CDR3 has 17 amino acids. Trimming cost V 7 bases and J 2 bases; bases outside gene matches: 9. Here the CDR3 reads CASGTSGGKINTGELFF. The CDR3 nucleotides are TGTGCCAGCGGAACTAGCGGGGGGAAGATCAACACCGGGGAGCTGTTTTTT.

The V call is TRBV5-4, the J call TRBJ1-5, with unresolved D. Trimming took off 1 base at V and 0 bases at J, with 5 bases between the two ends. CDR1 is SGHNT and CDR2 is YYREEE in the germline V gene (reference sequence). The CDR3 consists of 14 residues. The CDR3 reads CASSLSGSNQPQHF. CDR3 nucleotides: TGTGCCAGCAGCTTGTCAGGTAGCAATCAGCCCCAGCATTTT.

This clone was counted between two and nine times. This chain links TRBV9 with TRBJ2-7; 11 bases align to TRBD2. The V gene's germline CDR1 is SGDLS and CDR2 YYNGEE. V was pared by 4 bases and J by 2 bases, with 5 bases of the junction left unmatched. The CDR3 contains 15 residues. The CDR3 loop reads CASSITSGGTYEQYF. The CDR3 DNA reads as TGTGCCAGCAGCATTACTAGCGGGGGAACCTACGAGCAGTACTTC.

This sequence joins TRBV4-1 and TRBJ2-7; 7 bases are a match to TRBD1. From germline, CDR1 is MGHRA and CDR2 YSYEKL. The CDR3 extends over 16 amino acids. Trimming removed 4 bases from V and 4 bases from J; junction bases left unmatched: 13. CDR3: CASSRFAEQGPYEQYF. The CDR3 nucleotides are TGCGCCAGCAGCCGATTCGCGGAACAGGGGCCGTACGAGCAGTACTTC.